The source of this T cell receptor beta chain is a study of cytomegalovirus exposure and HLA in healthy donors. Study context: Among the approximately 380 donors who were genotyped, roughly 85% fell in the genetic ancestry cluster that is associated with self-reported Caucasian donors.

Both 60 Vbeta primers and 13 Jbeta primers went into the PCR. Data came from immunoSEQ multiplex PCR; TCRdb stores just in-frame clones and leaves some out. The data hold 81,000 or so clones, with 77% observed a single time. Nominal health characterized the donors when sampled, though unrecorded immune exposures were likely. As for this clone: The antigen is not known.

Study-wide results and limits: V- and J-gene trimming in TCR beta was tied to a missense DCLRE1C variant by an analysis performed later. In a later analysis, compared with equally common non-associated chains, HLA-associated beta chains were more expanded.

The J segment lost 5 bases and the V segment lost 4 bases, leaving 7 bases of the junction unmatched. CDR3 size: 14 residues. The germline gives CDR1 SGHVS, CDR2 FNYEAQ. The chain links TRBV7-6 to TRBJ1-1; 7 bases align to TRBD1. The TCR sequence derives from a man aged 50 to 60 in good health and CMV-seropositive. The sample was PBMCs. The CDR3 DNA sequence: TGTGCCAGCAGCTCCCTGGGACAGAGTACTGAAGCTTTCTTT. Its protein is CASSSLGQSTEAFF.